A selection of T cell receptor beta chains follows, all from one sample in a study of blood T cell repertoires in COVID-19. Profiling relied on immunoSEQ multiplex PCR, and the TCRdb table lists in-frame clones only, not all of them. The data contain 300,000 to 400,000 clones, around 90% of them singletons. Input material: peripheral blood. Source of these receptors: a woman in her thirties with COVID-19, enrolled during active disease. Both conserved end residues are part of each CDR3. A D gene is named only where the DNA matches it firmly. Size values are once, few and many counts, or a class for expanded clones, and some rows have none.

cdr3_aa,cdr3_nt,j_call,cdr3_length,clone_size,v_call,d_call
CASSLIHTDTQYF,TGTGCCAGCAGCCTAATCCACACAGATACGCAGTATTTT,TRBJ2-3,13,-,TRBV28,-
CASSQVADTDTQYF,TGCGCCAGCAGCCAAGTCGCAGACACAGATACGCAGTATTTT,TRBJ2-3,14,-,TRBV4-1,-
CAISGGLANTGELFF,TGTGCCATCAGTGGAGGGCTCGCGAACACCGGGGAGCTGTTTTTT,TRBJ2-2,15,-,TRBV10-3,-
CASSEWAGADKNIQYF,TGTGCCAGCAGTGAATGGGCAGGGGCGGACAAAAACATTCAGTACTTC,TRBJ2-4,16,-,TRBV2,-
CASSAKDSFTSTDTQYF,TGTGCCAGCAGCGCCAAGGACAGCTTTACTAGCACAGATACGCAGTATTTT,TRBJ2-3,17,-,TRBV9,-
CASSVWEADGYTF,TGTGCCAGCAGCGTTTGGGAGGCTGACGGCTACACCTTC,TRBJ1-2,13,-,TRBV9,-
CASSARDRGLYEQYF,TGTGCCAGCAGTGCGCGGGACAGGGGGCTCTACGAGCAGTACTTC,TRBJ2-7,15,-,TRBV6-2/TRBV6-3,TRBD1
CASSRIDRDSYEQYF,TGTGCCAGCAGTCGAATTGACAGGGACTCCTACGAGCAGTACTTC,TRBJ2-7,15,once,TRBV25-1,TRBD1
CASARGVSNEQYF,TGTGCCAGCGCGCGGGGGGTCTCCAACGAGCAGTACTTC,TRBJ2-7,13,-,TRBV28,TRBD2
CAWSVQGGNTIYF,TGTGCCTGGAGTGTACAGGGAGGAAACACCATATATTTT,TRBJ1-3,13,-,TRBV30,-
CASSPGASSYGYTF,TGCGCCAGCAGCCCAGGGGCCAGTAGCTATGGCTACACCTTC,TRBJ1-2,14,-,TRBV4-1,-
CASSLGADRVNTEAFF,TGTGCCAGCAGCTTAGGCGCCGACAGGGTGAACACTGAAGCTTTCTTT,TRBJ1-1,16,once,TRBV11-2,TRBD1
CASSYEQGTNEKLFF,TGTGCCAGCAGTTACGAACAGGGAACTAATGAAAAACTGTTTTTT,TRBJ1-4,15,once,TRBV6-5,-
CASSLYGTFSGELFF,TGTGCCAGCAGTTTATACGGGACATTTAGCGGGGAGCTGTTTTTT,TRBJ2-2,15,-,TRBV27,-
CASSPAPTGANTGELFF,TGTGCCAGCAGCCCCGCCCCGACAGGCGCTAACACCGGGGAGCTGTTTTTT,TRBJ2-2,17,few,TRBV3-1/TRBV3-2,-
CASSVGTGTNQPQHF,TGTGCCAGCAGCGTCGGGACAGGGACCAATCAGCCCCAGCATTTT,TRBJ1-5,15,-,TRBV7-2,TRBD1
CASSIRDRVGVETQYF,TGTGCCAGCAGCATCCGGGACAGGGTGGGAGTTGAGACCCAGTACTTC,TRBJ2-5,16,-,TRBV5-6,TRBD1
CASSKPRQGPETQYF,TGTGCCAGCAGTAAACCACGACAGGGGCCGGAGACCCAGTACTTC,TRBJ2-5,15,once,TRBV6-5,TRBD1
CSVGSAIPIYGYTF,TGCAGCGTTGGGTCCGCGATACCTATTTATGGCTACACCTTC,TRBJ1-2,14,-,TRBV29-1,-
CASAGTGGNQPQHF,TGTGCCAGCGCCGGGACAGGGGGCAATCAGCCCCAGCATTTT,TRBJ1-5,14,-,TRBV19,TRBD1
CASSPQRTGTGGYTF,TGTGCCAGCAGCCCGCAGCGGACAGGGACGGGTGGCTACACCTTC,TRBJ1-2,15,-,TRBV7-6,TRBD1
CASSRAGMTFF,TGTGCCAGCAGCCGGGCGGGGATGACTTTCTTT,TRBJ1-1,11,-,TRBV6-5,-
CASSRDRRGGDGYTF,TGTGCCAGCAGCCGGGACAGGCGAGGTGGCGATGGCTACACCTTC,TRBJ1-2,15,few,TRBV11-2,TRBD1
CASSLGDRAYEQYF,TGTGCCAGCAGTTTAGGGGACAGGGCCTACGAGCAGTACTTC,TRBJ2-7,14,-,TRBV28,TRBD1
CASSTTSLGQGVTDTQYF,TGTGCCAGCAGCACCACCTCACTGGGACAGGGTGTCACAGATACGCAGTATTTT,TRBJ2-3,18,-,TRBV7-9,TRBD1
CATSDFMSSEGYTF,TGTGCCACCAGTGATTTCATGTCCTCGGAGGGCTACACCTTC,TRBJ1-2,14,-,TRBV24-1,-
CASSEVNGGGATNEKLFF,TGTGCCAGCAGTGAAGTTAATGGAGGCGGTGCAACTAATGAAAAACTGTTTTTT,TRBJ1-4,18,-,TRBV25-1,-
CASSPRQGDTGELFF,TGTGCTAGCAGCCCCCGGCAGGGGGACACCGGGGAGCTGTTTTTT,TRBJ2-2,15,-,TRBV7-7,TRBD1
CASSQVQANSPLHF,TGTGCCAGCAGCCAAGTACAGGCTAATTCACCCCTCCACTTT,TRBJ1-6,14,few,TRBV4-2,-
CASSSTSGGHNEQFF,TGTGCCAGCAGCTCGACTAGCGGGGGACACAATGAGCAGTTCTTC,TRBJ2-1,15,-,TRBV7-2,TRBD2
CSASNFLASADTQYF,TGCAGTGCTAGTAACTTCCTAGCGTCCGCAGATACGCAGTATTTT,TRBJ2-3,15,-,TRBV20-1,-
CSVATNGGVGEGYTF,TGCAGCGTTGCAACTAATGGGGGCGTGGGGGAAGGCTACACCTTC,TRBJ1-2,15,-,TRBV29-1,-
CASSLVGQYNEKLFF,TGTGCCAGCAGCTTGGTAGGACAGTATAATGAAAAACTGTTTTTT,TRBJ1-4,15,-,TRBV5-6,-
CASSLGTGTGGDQPQHF,TGTGCCAGCAGCTTAGGGACCGGGACAGGGGGTGATCAGCCCCAGCATTTT,TRBJ1-5,17,-,TRBV11-3,TRBD1
CASSNQRYNSPLHF,TGTGCCAGCAGTAACCAGCGTTATAATTCACCTCTCCACTTT,TRBJ1-6,14,-,TRBV28,-
CSVEATGEQYF,TGCAGCGTTGAAGCGACGGGGGAGCAGTACTTC,TRBJ2-7,11,-,TRBV29-1,-
CASSRGTGVGYTF,TGCGCCAGCAGCCGCGGGACAGGGGTCGGCTACACCTTC,TRBJ1-2,13,-,TRBV4-1,TRBD1
CASSQGLAGVYEQYF,TGTGCCAGCAGCCAGGGACTAGCGGGGGTCTACGAGCAGTACTTC,TRBJ2-7,15,-,TRBV5-4,TRBD2
CASRSSGQGDEKLFF,TGTGCCAGCAGGTCGTCGGGACAGGGCGATGAAAAACTGTTTTTT,TRBJ1-4,15,-,TRBV7-9,TRBD1
CASSSRTGNEKLFF,TGTGCCAGCAGCTCACGGACAGGGAATGAAAAACTGTTTTTT,TRBJ1-4,14,-,TRBV5-4,TRBD1
CASSLRGGYGYTF,TGTGCCAGCAGTCTTAGGGGTGGCTATGGCTACACCTTC,TRBJ1-2,13,-,TRBV27,-
CASSTRRGRDLSYEQYF,TGTGCCAGCTCTACAAGGAGGGGGCGAGACCTAAGTTACGAGCAGTACTTC,TRBJ2-7,17,-,TRBV18,-
CASSLEQRGGSYEQYF,TGTGCCAGCAGCTTAGAGCAGCGAGGAGGCTCCTACGAGCAGTACTTC,TRBJ2-7,16,-,TRBV7-2,-
CASSLQRGPGDEQFF,TGTGCCAGCAGCTTGCAGCGGGGCCCCGGGGATGAGCAGTTCTTC,TRBJ2-1,15,-,TRBV5-4,TRBD2
CASSPGVLVEQYF,TGTGCCAGCAGCCCCGGGGTTCTTGTGGAGCAGTACTTC,TRBJ2-7,13,-,TRBV11-1,-